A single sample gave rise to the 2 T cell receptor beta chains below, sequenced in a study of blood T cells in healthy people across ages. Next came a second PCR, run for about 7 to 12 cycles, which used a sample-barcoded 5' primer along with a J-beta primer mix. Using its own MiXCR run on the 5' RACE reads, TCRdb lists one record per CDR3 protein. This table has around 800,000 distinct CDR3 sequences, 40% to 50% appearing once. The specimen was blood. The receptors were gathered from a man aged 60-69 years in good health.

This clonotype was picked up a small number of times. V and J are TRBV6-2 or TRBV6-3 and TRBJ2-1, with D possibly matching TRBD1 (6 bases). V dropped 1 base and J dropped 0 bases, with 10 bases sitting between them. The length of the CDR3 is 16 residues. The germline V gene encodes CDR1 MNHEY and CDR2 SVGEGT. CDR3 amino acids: CASSYWGQSSYNEQFF. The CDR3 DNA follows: TGTGCCAGCAGTTACTGGGGGCAAAGCTCCTACAATGAGCAGTTCTTC.

The CDR3 coding sequence is TGTGCCAGCAGCTTAGGTAGCGGGGGGGCCGGTGAGCAGTACTTC. It yields the protein CASSLGSGGAGEQYF. V is TRBV7-2 and J is TRBJ2-5, with 11 bases identical to TRBD2. With V trimmed by 1 base and J by 11 bases, 9 bases remained unmatched. This CDR3 comprises 15 residues. Germline V gene lookup returns CDR1 SGHTA and CDR2 FQGNSA.